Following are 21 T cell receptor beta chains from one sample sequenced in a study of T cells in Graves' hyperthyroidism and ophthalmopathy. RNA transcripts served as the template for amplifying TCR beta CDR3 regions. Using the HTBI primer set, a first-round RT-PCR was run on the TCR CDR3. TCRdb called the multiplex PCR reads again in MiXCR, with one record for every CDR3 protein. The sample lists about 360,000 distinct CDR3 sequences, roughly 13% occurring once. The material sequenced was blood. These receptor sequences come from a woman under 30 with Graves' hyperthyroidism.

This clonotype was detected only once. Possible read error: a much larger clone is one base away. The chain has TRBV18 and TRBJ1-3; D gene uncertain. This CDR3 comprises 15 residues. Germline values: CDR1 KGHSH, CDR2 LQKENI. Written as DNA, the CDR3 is TGTGCCAGCTCACCGCCAGGTCCGGGAGGAAACACCATATGTTTT. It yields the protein CASSPPGPGGNTICF.

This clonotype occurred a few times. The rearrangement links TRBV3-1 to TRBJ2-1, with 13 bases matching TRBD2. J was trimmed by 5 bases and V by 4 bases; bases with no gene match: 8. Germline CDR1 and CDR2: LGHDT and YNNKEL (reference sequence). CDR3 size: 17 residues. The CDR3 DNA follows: TGTGCCAGCAGCCTCCTCCGGACTAGCGGGAGCGACAATGAGCAGTTCTTC. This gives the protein CASSLLRTSGSDNEQFF.

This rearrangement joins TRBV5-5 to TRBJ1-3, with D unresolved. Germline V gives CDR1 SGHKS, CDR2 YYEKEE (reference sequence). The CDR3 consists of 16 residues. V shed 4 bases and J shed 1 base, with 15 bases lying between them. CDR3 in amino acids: CASSRQVPPSGNTIYF. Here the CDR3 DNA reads TGTGCCAGCAGCCGCCAGGTTCCTCCATCTGGAAACACCATATATTTT.

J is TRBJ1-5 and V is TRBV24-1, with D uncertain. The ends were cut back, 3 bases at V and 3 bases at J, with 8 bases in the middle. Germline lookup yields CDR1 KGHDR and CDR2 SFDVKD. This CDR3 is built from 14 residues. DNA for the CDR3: TGTGCCACCAGTGATGCCGGGGTCAATCAGCCCCAGCATTTT. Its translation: CATSDAGVNQPQHF.

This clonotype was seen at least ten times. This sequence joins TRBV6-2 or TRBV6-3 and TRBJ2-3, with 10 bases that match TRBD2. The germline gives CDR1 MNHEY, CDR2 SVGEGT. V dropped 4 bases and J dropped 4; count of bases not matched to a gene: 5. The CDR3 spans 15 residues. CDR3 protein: CASSSGLAVADTQYF. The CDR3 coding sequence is TGTGCCAGCAGTTCCGGACTAGCGGTCGCAGATACGCAGTATTTT.

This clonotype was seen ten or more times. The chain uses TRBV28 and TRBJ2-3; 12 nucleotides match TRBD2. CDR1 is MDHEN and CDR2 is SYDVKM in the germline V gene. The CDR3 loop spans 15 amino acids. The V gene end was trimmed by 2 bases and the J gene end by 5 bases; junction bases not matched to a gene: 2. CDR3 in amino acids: CASSLLAGGLDTQYF. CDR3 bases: TGTGCCAGCAGTTTACTAGCGGGAGGGTTAGATACGCAGTATTTT.

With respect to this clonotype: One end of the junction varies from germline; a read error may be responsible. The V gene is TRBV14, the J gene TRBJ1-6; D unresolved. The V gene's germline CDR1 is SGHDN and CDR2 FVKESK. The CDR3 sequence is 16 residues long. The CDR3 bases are TGTGCCAGCAGCGAAGACCCCCAAGGGTTTGAGTCACCCCTCCACTTT. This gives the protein CASSEDPQGFESPLHF.

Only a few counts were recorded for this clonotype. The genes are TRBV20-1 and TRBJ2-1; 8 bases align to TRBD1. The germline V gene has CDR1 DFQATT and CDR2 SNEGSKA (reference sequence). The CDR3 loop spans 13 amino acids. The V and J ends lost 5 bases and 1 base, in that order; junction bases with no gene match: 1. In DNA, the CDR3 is TGCAGTGCTTGGACAGGGTCCTACAATGAGCAGTTCTTC. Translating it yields CSAWTGSYNEQFF.

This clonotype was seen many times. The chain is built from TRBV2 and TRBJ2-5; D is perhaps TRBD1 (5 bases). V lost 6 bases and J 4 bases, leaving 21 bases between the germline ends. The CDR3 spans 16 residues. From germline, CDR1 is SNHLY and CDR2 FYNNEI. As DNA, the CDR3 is TGTGCCAGCAGACCATTCCCTGACAGTACCAGAGAGACCCAGTACTTC. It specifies CASRPFPDSTRETQYF.

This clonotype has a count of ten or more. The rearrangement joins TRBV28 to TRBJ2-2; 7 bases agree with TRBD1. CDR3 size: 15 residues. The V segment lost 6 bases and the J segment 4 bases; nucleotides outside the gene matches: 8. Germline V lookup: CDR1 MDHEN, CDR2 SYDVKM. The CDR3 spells CASRSTGFGTGELFF. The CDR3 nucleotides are TGTGCCAGCAGATCGACAGGGTTTGGCACCGGGGAGCTGTTTTTT.

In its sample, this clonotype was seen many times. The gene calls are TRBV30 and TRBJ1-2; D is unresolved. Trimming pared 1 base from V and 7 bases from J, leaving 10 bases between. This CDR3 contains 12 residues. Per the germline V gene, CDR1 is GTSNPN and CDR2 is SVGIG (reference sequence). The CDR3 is CAWSARVGGYTF. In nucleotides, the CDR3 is TGTGCCTGGAGTGCCCGAGTAGGTGGCTACACCTTC. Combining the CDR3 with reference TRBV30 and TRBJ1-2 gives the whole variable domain SQTIHQWPATLVQPVGSPLSLECTVEGTSNPNLYWYRQAAGRGLQLLFYSVGIGQISSEVPQNLSASRPQDRQFILSSKKLLLSDSGFYLCAWSARVGGYTFGSGTRLTVV.

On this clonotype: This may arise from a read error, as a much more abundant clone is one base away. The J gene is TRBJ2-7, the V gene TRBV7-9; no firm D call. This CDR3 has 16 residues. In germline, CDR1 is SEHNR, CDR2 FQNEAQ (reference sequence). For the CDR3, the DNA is TGCGCCAGCAGCCAGGCCGACATGGGTCTTTCCTACGAGCAGTACTTC. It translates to CASSQADMGLSYEQYF.

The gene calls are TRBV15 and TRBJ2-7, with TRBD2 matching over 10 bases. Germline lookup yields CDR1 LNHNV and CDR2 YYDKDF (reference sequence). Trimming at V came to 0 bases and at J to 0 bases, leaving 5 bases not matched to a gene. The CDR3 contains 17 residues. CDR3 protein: CATSRDRASGSSYEQYF. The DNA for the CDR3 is TGTGCCACCAGCAGAGATCGGGCTAGCGGGAGCTCCTACGAGCAGTACTTC.

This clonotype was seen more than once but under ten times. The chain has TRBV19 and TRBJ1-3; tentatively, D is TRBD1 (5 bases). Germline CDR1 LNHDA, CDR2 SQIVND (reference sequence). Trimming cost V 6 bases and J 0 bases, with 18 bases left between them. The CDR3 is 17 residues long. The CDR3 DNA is TGTGCCAGTAGACCACCGGGCTTCGACAGCTCTGGAAACACCATATATTTT. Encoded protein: CASRPPGFDSSGNTIYF.

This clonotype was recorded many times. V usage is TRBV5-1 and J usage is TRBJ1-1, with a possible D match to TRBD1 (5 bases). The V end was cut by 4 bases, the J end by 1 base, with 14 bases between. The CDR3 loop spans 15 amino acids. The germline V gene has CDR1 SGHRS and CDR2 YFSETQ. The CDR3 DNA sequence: TGCGCCAGCAGCCCTATGGGGACCTCGAACACTGAAGCTTTCTTT. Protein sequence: CASSPMGTSNTEAFF.

The CDR3 loop is CASSQDISGEANSPLHF. Here the CDR3 DNA reads TGCGCCAGCAGCCAAGATATATCGGGGGAGGCCAATTCACCCCTCCACTTT. The V and J genes are TRBV4-1 and TRBJ1-6, with a weak D call TRBD1 (5 bases). The germline V gene encodes CDR1 MGHRA and CDR2 YSYEKL. Trimming removed 0 bases at V and 7 bases at J, with 16 bases between. The CDR3 has 17 residues.

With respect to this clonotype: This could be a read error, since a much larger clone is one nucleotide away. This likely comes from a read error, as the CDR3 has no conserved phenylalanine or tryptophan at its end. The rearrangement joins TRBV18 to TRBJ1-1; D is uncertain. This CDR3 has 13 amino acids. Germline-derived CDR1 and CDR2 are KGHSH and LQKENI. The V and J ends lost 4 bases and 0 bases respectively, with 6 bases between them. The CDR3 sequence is CASSQGMNTEAFS. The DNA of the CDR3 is TGTGCCAGCTCACAGGGAATGAACACTGAAGCTTTCTCT.

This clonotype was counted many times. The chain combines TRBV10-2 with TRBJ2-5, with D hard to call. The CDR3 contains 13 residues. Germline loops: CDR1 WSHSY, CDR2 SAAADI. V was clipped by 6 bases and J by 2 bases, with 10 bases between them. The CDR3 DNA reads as TGCGCCAGCAGCGTTTGGAGTCAAGAGACCCAGTACTTC. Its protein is CASSVWSQETQYF.

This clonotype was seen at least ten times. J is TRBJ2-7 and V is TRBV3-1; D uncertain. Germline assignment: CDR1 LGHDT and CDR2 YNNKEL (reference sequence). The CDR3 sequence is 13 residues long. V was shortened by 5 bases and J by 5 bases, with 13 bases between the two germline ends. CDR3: CASSYKPRDEQYF. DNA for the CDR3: TGTGCCAGCAGCTATAAACCCCGGGACGAGCAGTACTTC.

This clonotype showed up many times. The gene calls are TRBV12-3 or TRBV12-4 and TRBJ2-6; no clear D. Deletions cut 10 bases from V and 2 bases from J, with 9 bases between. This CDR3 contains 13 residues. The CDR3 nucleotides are TGTGCCACCCCACGGGCTGGGGCCAACGTCCTGACTTTC. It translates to CATPRAGANVLTF.

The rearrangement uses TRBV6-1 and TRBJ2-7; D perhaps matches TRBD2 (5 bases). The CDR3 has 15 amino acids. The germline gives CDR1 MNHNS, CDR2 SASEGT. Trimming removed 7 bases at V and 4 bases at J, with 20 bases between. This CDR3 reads CASTPASSGGYEQYF. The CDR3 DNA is TGTGCCAGCACCCCTGCCTCCAGCGGCGGATACGAGCAGTACTTC.